Reported below is one T cell receptor (beta chain). The target antigen is unknown. The data derive from a study of T cell responses to AZD1222 COVID-19 vaccine. Findings and caveats of the study: Donors, mostly white British, included more females; clonal diversity was possibly underestimated. Targets within unmutated variant regions were reportedly found for nearly half of spike-specific TCRs. CD4 TCRs covered the whole spike, strongest at regions 160-218 and 743-854. Seropositive at baseline were only a handful of AZD1222 recipients.

Some clones are missing from TCRdb's copy, which holds only in-frame ones; the method was immunoSEQ multiplex PCR. There are 87,000 or so clones in the sample; roughly nine tenths occur only once, and around 3.5% lies in the top ten. The CDR3 length is 13 residues. Germline loops: CDR1 LNHDA, CDR2 SQIVND (reference sequence). V lost 3 bases, J lost 1 base, and 6 bases lay in between. The chain combines TRBV19 with TRBJ2-5; D gene ambiguous. Sequenced here: peripheral blood, sampled on day 0 of AZD1222 vaccination. This receptor was identified in an adult in good health. CDR3 amino acids: CASSIGVQETQYF. In nucleotides, the CDR3 is TGTGCCAGTAGTATTGGGGTCCAAGAGACCCAGTACTTC.